The present TCR beta chain was sequenced within a study of neoadjuvant anti-PD-1 for oral cavity cancer. Generated by immunoSEQ multiplex PCR, the TCRdb table keeps only in-frame clones and is missing some. Among 15,000 to 20,000 clones listed, about two thirds were seen once. This clone was counted between two and nine times. The V gene end was trimmed by 10 bases and the J gene end by 5 bases; junction bases not matched to a gene: 10. Germline V gene data show CDR1 as SGHTA and CDR2 as FQGNSA. The CDR3 consists of 13 residues. The chain couples TRBV7-2 to TRBJ2-5; 7 bases match TRBD2. The specimen was PBMCs, collected before nivolumab (anti-PD-1) treatment. The receptor comes from a person aged 40-85 years with oral cavity squamous cell carcinoma. The CDR3 DNA reads as TGTGCCAAATCCGGGGGAGGGGTGGAGACCCAGTACTTC. Translating gives CAKSGGGVETQYF. Looking up the rest from reference TRBV7-2 and TRBJ2-5 gives the full variable domain: GAGVSQSPSNKVTEKGKDVELRCDPISGHTALYWYRQSLGQGLEFLIYFQGNSAPDKSGLPSDRFSAERTGGSVSTLTIQRTQQEDSAVYLCAKSGGGVETQYFGPGTRLLVL.